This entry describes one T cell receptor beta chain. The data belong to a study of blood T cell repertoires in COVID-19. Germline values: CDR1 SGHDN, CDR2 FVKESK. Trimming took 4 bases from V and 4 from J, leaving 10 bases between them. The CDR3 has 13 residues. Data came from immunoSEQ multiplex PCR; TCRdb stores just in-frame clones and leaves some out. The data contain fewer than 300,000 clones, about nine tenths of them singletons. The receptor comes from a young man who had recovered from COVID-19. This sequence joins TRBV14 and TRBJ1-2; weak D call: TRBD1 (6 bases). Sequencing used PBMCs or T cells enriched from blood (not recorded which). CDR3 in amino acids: CASSPGGLYGYTF. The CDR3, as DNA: TGTGCCAGCAGCCCCGGGGGGCTCTATGGCTACACCTTC.